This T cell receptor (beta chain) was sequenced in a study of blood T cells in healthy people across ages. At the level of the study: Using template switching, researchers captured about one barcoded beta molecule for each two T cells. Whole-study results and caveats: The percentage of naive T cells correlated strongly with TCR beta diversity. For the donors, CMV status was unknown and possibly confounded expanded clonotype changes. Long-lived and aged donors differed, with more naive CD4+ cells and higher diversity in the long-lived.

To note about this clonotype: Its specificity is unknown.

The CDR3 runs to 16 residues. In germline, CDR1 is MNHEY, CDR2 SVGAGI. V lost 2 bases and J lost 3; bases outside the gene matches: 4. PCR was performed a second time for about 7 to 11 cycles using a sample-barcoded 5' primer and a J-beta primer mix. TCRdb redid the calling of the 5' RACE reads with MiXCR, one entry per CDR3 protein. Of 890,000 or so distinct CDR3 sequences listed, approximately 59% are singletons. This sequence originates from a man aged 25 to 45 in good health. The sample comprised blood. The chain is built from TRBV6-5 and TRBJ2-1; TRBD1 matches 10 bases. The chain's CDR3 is CASSYLGQGIYNEQFF. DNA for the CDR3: TGTGCCAGCAGTTACCTGGGACAGGGGATCTACAATGAGCAGTTCTTC.